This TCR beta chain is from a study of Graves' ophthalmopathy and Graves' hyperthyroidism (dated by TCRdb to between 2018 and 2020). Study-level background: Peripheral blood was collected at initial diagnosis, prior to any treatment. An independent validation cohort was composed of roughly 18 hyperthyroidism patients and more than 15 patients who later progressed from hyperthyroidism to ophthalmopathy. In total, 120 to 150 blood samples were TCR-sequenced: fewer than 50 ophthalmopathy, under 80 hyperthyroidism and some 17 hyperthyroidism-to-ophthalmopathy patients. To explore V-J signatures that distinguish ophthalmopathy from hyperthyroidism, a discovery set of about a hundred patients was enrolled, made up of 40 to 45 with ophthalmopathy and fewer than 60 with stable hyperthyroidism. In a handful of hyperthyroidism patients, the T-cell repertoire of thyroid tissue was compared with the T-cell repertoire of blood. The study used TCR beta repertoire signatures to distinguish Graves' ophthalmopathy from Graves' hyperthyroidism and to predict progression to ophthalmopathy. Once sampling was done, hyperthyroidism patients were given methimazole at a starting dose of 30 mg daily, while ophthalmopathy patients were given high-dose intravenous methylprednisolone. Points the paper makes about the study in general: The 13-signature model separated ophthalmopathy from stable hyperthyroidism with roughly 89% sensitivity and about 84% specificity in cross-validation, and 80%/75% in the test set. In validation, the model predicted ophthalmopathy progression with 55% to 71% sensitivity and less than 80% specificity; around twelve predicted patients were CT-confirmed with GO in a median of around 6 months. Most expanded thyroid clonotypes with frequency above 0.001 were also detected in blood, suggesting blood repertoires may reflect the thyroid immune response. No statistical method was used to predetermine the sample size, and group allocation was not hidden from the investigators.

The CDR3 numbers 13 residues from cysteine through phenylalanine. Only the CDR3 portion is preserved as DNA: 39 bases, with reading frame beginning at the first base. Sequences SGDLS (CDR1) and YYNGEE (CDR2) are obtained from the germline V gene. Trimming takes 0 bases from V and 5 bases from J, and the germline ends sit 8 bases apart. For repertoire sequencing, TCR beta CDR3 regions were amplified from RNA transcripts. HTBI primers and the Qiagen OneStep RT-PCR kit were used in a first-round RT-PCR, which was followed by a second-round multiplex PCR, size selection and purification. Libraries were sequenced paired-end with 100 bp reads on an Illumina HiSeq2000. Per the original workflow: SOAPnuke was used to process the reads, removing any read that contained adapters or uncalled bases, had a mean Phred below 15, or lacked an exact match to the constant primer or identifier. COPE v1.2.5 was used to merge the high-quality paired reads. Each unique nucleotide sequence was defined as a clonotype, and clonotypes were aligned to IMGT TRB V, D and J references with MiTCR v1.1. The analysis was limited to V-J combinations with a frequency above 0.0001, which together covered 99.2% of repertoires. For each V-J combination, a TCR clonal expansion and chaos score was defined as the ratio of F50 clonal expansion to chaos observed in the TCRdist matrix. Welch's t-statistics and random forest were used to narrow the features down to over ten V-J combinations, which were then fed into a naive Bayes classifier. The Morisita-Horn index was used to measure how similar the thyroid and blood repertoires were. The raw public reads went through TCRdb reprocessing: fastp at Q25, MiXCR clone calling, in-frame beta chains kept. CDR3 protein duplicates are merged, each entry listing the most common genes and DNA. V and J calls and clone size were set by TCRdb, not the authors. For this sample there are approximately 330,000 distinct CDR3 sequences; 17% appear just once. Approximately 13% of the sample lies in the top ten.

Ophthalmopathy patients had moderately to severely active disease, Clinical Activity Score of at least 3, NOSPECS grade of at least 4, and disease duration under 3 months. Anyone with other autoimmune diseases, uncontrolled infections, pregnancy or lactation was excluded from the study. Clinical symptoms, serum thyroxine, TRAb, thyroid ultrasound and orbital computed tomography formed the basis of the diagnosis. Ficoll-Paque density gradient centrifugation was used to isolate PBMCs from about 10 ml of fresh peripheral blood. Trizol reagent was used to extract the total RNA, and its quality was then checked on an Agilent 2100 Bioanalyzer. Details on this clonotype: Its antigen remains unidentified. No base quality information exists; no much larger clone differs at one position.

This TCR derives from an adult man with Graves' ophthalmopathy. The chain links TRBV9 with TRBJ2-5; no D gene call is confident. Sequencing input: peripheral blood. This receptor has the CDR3 CASSVDDLETQYF. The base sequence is TGTGCCAGCAGCGTAGACGATCTGGAGACCCAGTACTTC.